A selection of T cell receptor beta chains follows, all from one sample in a study of T cells in localized non-small cell lung cancer. Method: immunoSEQ multiplex PCR; TCRdb's copy keeps in-frame clones and lacks some. The sample lists some 66,000 clones; about 83% were seen once. The sample in question was peripheral blood, obtained before any cancer treatment. These TCRs come from a female donor of 60 years or more with stage I lung adenocarcinoma. The CDR3 runs from the conserved cysteine through the conserved F or W. D genes are given only for firm matches. Size values are once, few and many counts, or a class for expanded clones, and some rows have none.

>-|TRBV11-2|-|TRBJ2-6
CASGGASGANVLTF
TGTGCCAGCGGGGGAGCTTCTGGGGCCAACGTCCTGACTTTC
>-|TRBV11-3|-|TRBJ2-7
CASSYGLAGEQYF
TGTGCCAGCAGCTACGGACTCGCCGGCGAGCAGTACTTC
>-|TRBV6-1|-|TRBJ1-2
CASSEVDSTYGYTF
TGTGCCAGCAGTGAAGTCGACTCAACCTATGGCTACACCTTC
>-|TRBV7-9|-|TRBJ2-5
CASSLGGEKTQYF
TGTGCCAGCAGCTTAGGAGGGGAGAAGACCCAGTACTTC
>-|TRBV18|once|TRBJ2-1
CASSPLGHEQFF
TGTGCCAGCTCACCACTAGGCCATGAGCAGTTCTTC
>TRBD1|TRBV27|once|TRBJ1-1
CASSYVGQGRTEAFF
TGTGCCAGCAGTTACGTCGGACAGGGGAGGACTGAAGCTTTCTTT
>-|TRBV6-5|-|TRBJ2-7
CASSSNSYEQYF
TGTGCCAGCAGTTCAAATTCCTACGAGCAGTACTTC
>-|TRBV18|once|TRBJ2-2
CASSPNRDTGELFF
TGTGCCAGCTCACCGAACAGGGACACCGGGGAGCTGTTTTTT
>-|TRBV30|-|TRBJ2-7
CAWSVLQGTYEQYF
TGTGCCTGGAGTGTACTGCAGGGGACCTACGAGCAGTACTTC
>-|TRBV6-6|-|TRBJ1-1
CASSGTGTEAFF
TGTGCCAGCAGTGGTACAGGGACTGAAGCTTTCTTT
>-|TRBV28|-|TRBJ1-1
CASRTGPTEAFF
TGTGCCAGCAGGACAGGACCGACTGAAGCTTTCTTT
>-|TRBV6-1|-|TRBJ1-1
CASSPSLGNTEAFF
TGTGCCAGCAGTCCAAGCCTCGGTAACACTGAAGCTTTCTTT
>TRBD1|TRBV5-1|-|TRBJ2-2
CASSVTGTGGPSTGELFF
TGCGCCAGCAGCGTCACCGGGACAGGGGGCCCGAGCACCGGGGAGCTGTTTTTT
>-|TRBV11-2|-|TRBJ1-1
CASSVRGARTEAFF
TGTGCCAGCAGCGTGCGGGGGGCGCGCACTGAAGCTTTCTTT
>TRBD2|TRBV7-8|-|TRBJ2-7
CASSLELAGSYEQYF
TGTGCCAGCAGCTTAGAACTAGCGGGCTCCTACGAGCAGTACTTC
>TRBD1|TRBV18|-|TRBJ2-5
CASSPTTGQETQYF
TGTGCCAGCTCACCTACGACAGGGCAAGAGACCCAGTACTTC
>-|TRBV2|-|TRBJ2-7
CASSRDSNNYEQYF
TGTGCCAGCAGTCGGGACTCTAACAACTACGAGCAGTACTTC